This entry features one T cell receptor (beta chain) sequence. The antigen remains undetermined. A 1 in 200,000 to 1 in 1 million T cell depth was the sequencing target. Sequenced by immunoSEQ multiplex PCR; TCRdb stores in-frame clones only, minus some. The repertoire includes under 300,000 clones, approximately 76% of them detected once, and 5.6% sits in the top ten. As input for TCR beta libraries, roughly 2 micrograms of genomic DNA came from cryopreserved PBMCs. The record originates from a study of cytotoxic CD8 clonotypes in ibrutinib-treated CLL. Findings and caveats of the study: Public clonotypes (which were uncommon) either contracted or remained stable on treatment.

This receptor was obtained from a human donor with chronic lymphocytic leukemia. Source: PBMCs, taken at disease progression, from a patient treated with ibrutinib.

The CDR3 reads CASSLGGMVAQYF. In nucleotides, the CDR3 is TGTGCCAGCAGCTTAGGCGGAATGGTAGCCCAGTACTTC. This chain links TRBV7-8 with TRBJ2-5; D is uncertain. Germline CDR1 and CDR2: SGHVS and FQNEAQ. The CDR3 sequence is 13 residues long. V was cut by 1 base and J by 9 bases, with 12 bases left in between.